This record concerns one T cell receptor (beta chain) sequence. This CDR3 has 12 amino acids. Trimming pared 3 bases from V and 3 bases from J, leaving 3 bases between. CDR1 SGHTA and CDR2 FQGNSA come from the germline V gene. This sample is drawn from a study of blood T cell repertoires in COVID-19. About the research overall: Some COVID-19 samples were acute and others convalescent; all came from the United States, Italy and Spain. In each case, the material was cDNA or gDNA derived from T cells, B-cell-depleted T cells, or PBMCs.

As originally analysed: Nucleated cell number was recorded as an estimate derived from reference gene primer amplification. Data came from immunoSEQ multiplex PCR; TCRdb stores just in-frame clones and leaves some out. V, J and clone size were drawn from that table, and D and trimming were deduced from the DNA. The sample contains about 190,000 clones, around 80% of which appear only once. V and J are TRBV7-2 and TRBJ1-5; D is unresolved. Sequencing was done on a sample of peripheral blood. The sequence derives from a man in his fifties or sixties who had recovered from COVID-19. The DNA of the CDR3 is TGTGCCAGCAGCTTTAACAATCAGCCCCAGCATTTT. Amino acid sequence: CASSFNNQPQHF.